This T cell receptor (beta chain) was found in a study of beta chain features in type 1 diabetes. Overall study results and limits: There was a moderate but significant shortening of TCRB CDR3s in all four CD4+ subsets of Type 1 diabetes patients. The similarity of naive, central memory and Treg TCRB repertoires appeared greater among patients than among healthy donors.

Of the isolated RNA, all was reverse transcribed, and so the sequenced material was expressed TCRB transcripts. Profiled with immunoSEQ multiplex PCR; TCRdb holds only in-frame clones, not every one. Of approximately 600,000 clones listed, over 10% are singletons. A word on this clone: Its antigen is undetermined.

The source is a man in his thirties or forties with type 1 diabetes. The sequenced sample consisted of naive CD4+ T cells from blood.

DNA of the CDR3: TGTGCCGCGAGTCGAGAGCGGACTAATGAAAAACTGTTTTTT. Translated, it gives CAASRERTNEKLFF. The V and J genes are TRBV6-6 and TRBJ1-4; no definite D call. Germline V gives CDR1 MNHNY, CDR2 SVGAGI (reference sequence). The CDR3 loop spans 14 amino acids. Trimming removed 11 bases from V and 2 bases from J, with 15 bases in between.